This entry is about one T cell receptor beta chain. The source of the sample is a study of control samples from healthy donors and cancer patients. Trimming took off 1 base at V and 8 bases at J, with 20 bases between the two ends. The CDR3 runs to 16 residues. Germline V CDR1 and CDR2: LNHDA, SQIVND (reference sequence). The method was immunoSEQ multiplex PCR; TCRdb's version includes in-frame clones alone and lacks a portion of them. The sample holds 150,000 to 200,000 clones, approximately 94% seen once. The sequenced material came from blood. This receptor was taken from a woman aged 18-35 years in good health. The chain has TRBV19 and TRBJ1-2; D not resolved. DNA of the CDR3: TGTGCCAGTAGTATAGCCCTTCGGGGAGGGAACGTGGGCTACACCTTC. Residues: CASSIALRGGNVGYTF.